Sequencing of this T cell receptor (beta chain) was carried out in a study of CD8 T cells in ankylosing spondylitis. With molecular barcodes, quantitative 5'-RACE was used to make the TCR beta libraries. From the 5' RACE reads, TCRdb called clonotypes with MiXCR, one entry per CDR3 protein. The table lists 250,000 or so distinct CDR3 sequences, about 20% of them singletons. About this clonotype itself: Its target is not known.

Study-level points and caveats: According to the report, clones linked to the disease were significantly enriched in matched synovial fluid samples taken from ankylosing spondylitis patients. With a CD8+ phenotype, disease-linked clones were relatively rare in peripheral blood.

The CDR3 length is 15 residues. Germline V CDR1 and CDR2: DFQATT, SNEGSKA (reference sequence). With 6 bases clipped from V and 5 bases from J, the junction kept 10 bases outside the gene matches. J is TRBJ1-4 and V is TRBV20-1; 9 bases agree with TRBD1. The material sequenced was blood, either unsorted or a sorted T cell fraction (not recorded which). This sequence originates from a male donor with ankylosing spondylitis or in good health (not recorded which). The CDR3 DNA follows: TGCAGTGCAACAGAGACGGGGACAGGGAATGAAAAACTGTTTTTT. Translating gives CSATETGTGNEKLFF.